Presented here are 16 T cell receptor beta chains from one specimen sequenced in a study of Graves' ophthalmopathy and Graves' hyperthyroidism (dated by TCRdb to 2017 to 2018). TCRdb shows the sequencer as Illumina HiSeq 2000. For repertoire sequencing, the TCR beta CDR3 regions were amplified from RNA transcripts. The first round was an RT-PCR using HTBI primers with the Qiagen OneStep RT-PCR kit, and this first round was followed by a second-round multiplex PCR, then size selection and purification. TCRdb reran the public reads through fastp at Q25 and MiXCR, keeping productive beta chains. CDR3 protein sequences are deduplicated, and each keeps its most common genes and DNA. Counted in this sample were almost 750,000 distinct CDR3 sequences; 40% of them appeared once. The biggest ten clones account for 35% to 55% of the sample. Input material: peripheral blood. The receptors derive from an adult man with Graves' ophthalmopathy.

There are many counts of this clonotype. This rearrangement joins TRBV10-3 to TRBJ2-2; no reliable D call. Trimming shortened V by 11 bases and J by 0 bases, and 16 bases separated the two germline ends. The germline CDR1 and CDR2 sequences are ENHRY and SYGVKD. The CDR3 consists of 15 residues. CDR3: CAARGSTSNTGELFF. CDR3 DNA: TGTGCCGCACGAGGCAGCACCTCGAACACCGGGGAGCTGTTTTTT.

As to this clonotype: Given a much more abundant clone one base away, this may be a read error. The chain is built from TRBV2 and TRBJ1-1; D is possibly TRBD1 (5 bases). CDR1 and CDR2 from the germline V gene are SNHLY and FYNNEI. Trimming removed 7 bases at V and 3 bases at J, with 12 bases between. There are 13 residues in the CDR3. This chain's CDR3 is CASTQDSYTEAFF. CDR3 coding DNA: TGTGCCAGCACCCAAGACAGCTACACTGAAGCTTTCTTT.

This clonotype was recorded at least ten times. The chain joins TRBV29-1 to TRBJ2-5, with D unclear. The CDR3 runs to 13 residues. The ends were cut back, 1 base at V and 1 base at J, with 7 bases in the middle. The V gene's germline CDR1 is SQVTM and CDR2 ANQGSEA. The CDR3 protein is CSVEVTRQETQYF. The CDR3 region has the DNA TGCAGCGTTGAAGTAACACGCCAAGAGACCCAGTACTTC.

This clonotype was recorded at least ten times. CDR3 in DNA: TGCAGCGGAGAACAGGGAACGAACACTGAAGCTTTCTTT. Protein sequence: CSGEQGTNTEAFF. This chain links TRBV29-1 with TRBJ1-1; D may be TRBD1 (6 bases). CDR1 SQVTM and CDR2 ANQGSEA come from the germline V gene. The CDR3 extends over 13 amino acids. Between the trimmed V and J ends, which lost 7 bases and 1 base, there was a span of 13 bases.

There are a few counts of this clonotype. The rearrangement links TRBV2 to TRBJ2-7; D call uncertain. Looked up from germline, CDR1 is SNHLY and CDR2 is FYNNEI. This CDR3 region has 13 residues. V gave up 1 base and J gave up 6 bases, with 10 bases separating them. As DNA, the CDR3 is TGTGCCAGCAGTGAAGGGGTAGGGTTCGAGCAGTACTTC. Translating it yields CASSEGVGFEQYF.

As DNA, the CDR3 is TGTGCCAGCAGCCAATATAGCAGGGGCTATAGCAATCAGCCCCAGCATTTT. It specifies CASSQYSRGYSNQPQHF. This rearrangement joins TRBV14 to TRBJ1-5, with D possibly being TRBD1 (6 bases). There are 17 residues in the CDR3. Trimming left V 2 bases short and J 0 bases short, with 14 bases between. From germline, CDR1 is SGHDN and CDR2 FVKESK.

A word on this clonotype: Given the absence of the conserved phenylalanine or tryptophan at the CDR3 end, a read error is likely. CDR3 nucleotide sequence: TGTGCCAGCAGGGCGGTTACGGGTCTTCTCTATGGCTACACCCTC. Its protein is CASRAVTGLLYGYTL. This chain links TRBV2 with TRBJ1-2; D not certain. Between the trimmed V and J ends, which lost 6 bases and 4 bases, there was a span of 18 bases. Germline V lookup: CDR1 SNHLY, CDR2 FYNNEI. CDR3 length: 15 amino acids.

This clonotype was seen more than once but under ten times. V and J are TRBV25-1 and TRBJ2-5; a weak D match, TRBD1 (6 bases). The CDR3 consists of 15 residues. The V gene's germline CDR1 is MGHDK and CDR2 SYGVNS. The ends were cut back, 6 bases at V and 4 bases at J, with 18 bases in the middle. This chain's CDR3 is CASSQGIQGRETQYF. The CDR3, as DNA: TGTGCCAGCAGCCAAGGGATTCAGGGGCGAGAGACCCAGTACTTC.

This clonotype was seen a few times. The chain employs TRBV29-1 and TRBJ1-2; TRBD1 matches 7 bases. The CDR3 spans 12 residues. CDR1 is SQVTM, CDR2 ANQGSEA, per germline. CDR3 DNA sequence: TGCAGTGTTCGACAGGGCGACTATGGCTACACCTTC. Translation gives CSVRQGDYGYTF.

This clonotype has a count of ten or more. The chain joins TRBV29-1 to TRBJ2-5; no clear D. This CDR3 has 15 amino acids. Trimming removed 6 bases at V and 1 base at J, with 18 bases between. Germline CDR1 is SQVTM and CDR2 is ANQGSEA. The DNA for the CDR3 is TGCAGCGTCGCCTCGCGAGGATCCCTCCAAGAGACCCAGTACTTC. Translated: CSVASRGSLQETQYF.

This clonotype was recorded at least ten times. The J gene is TRBJ1-1, the V gene TRBV29-1; D is uncertain. Trimming cost V 0 bases and J 5 bases, with 19 bases left between them. The CDR3 loop spans 16 amino acids. Germline loops: CDR1 SQVTM, CDR2 ANQGSEA. The CDR3 DNA reads as TGCAGCGTTGAAGATCACGCCGGGAATTGGAGGACTGAAGCTTTCTTT. It codes for CSVEDHAGNWRTEAFF.

This clonotype was detected many times. V is TRBV11-2 and J is TRBJ2-5; D is undetermined. CDR1 is SGHAT and CDR2 is FQNNGV in the germline V gene. This CDR3 region has 13 residues. V was cut by 0 bases and J by 5 bases, with 7 bases left in between. As DNA, the CDR3 is TGTGCCAGCAGCTTAGACCAGTTGGAGACCCAGTACTTC. This gives the protein CASSLDQLETQYF.

V is TRBV7-9 and J is TRBJ2-2; TRBD2 might be the D (6 bases). In germline, CDR1 is SEHNR, CDR2 FQNEAQ (reference sequence). V lost 4 bases, J lost 0 bases, and 9 bases lay in between. This CDR3 spans 15 amino acids. CDR3 DNA: TGTGCCAGCAGCTCGGGAGTGCCGAACACCGGGGAGCTGTTTTTT. This sequence encodes CASSSGVPNTGELFF.

The V and J genes are TRBV2 and TRBJ2-3; 7 positions match TRBD2. Germline CDR1 reads SNHLY; CDR2 reads FYNNEI. Losses at the gene ends were 6 bases for V and 0 bases for J; bases not matched to a gene: 6. The CDR3 loop spans 15 amino acids. In nucleotides, the CDR3 is TGTGCCAGCAGGAAGCGGGAAGGGAGCACAGATACGCAGTATTTT. Protein product: CASRKREGSTDTQYF.

As concerns this clonotype: The junction and the germline gene differ at one end; a read error may be behind it. J is TRBJ2-7 and V is TRBV7-9; 11 positions agree with TRBD2. Looked up from germline, CDR1 is SEHNR and CDR2 is FQNEAQ (reference sequence). The CDR3 totals 14 residues. For the CDR3, the DNA is TGTGCCAGCAGCTTCGGGACTAGCGGTTACGTGCAGTACTTC. It translates to CASSFGTSGYVQYF. Looking up the rest from reference TRBV7-9 and TRBJ2-7 gives the full variable domain: DTGVSQNPRHKITKRGQNVTFRCDPISEHNRLYWYRQTLGQGPEFLTYFQNEAQLEKSRLLSDRFSAERPKGSFSTLEIQRTEQGDSAMYLCASSFGTSGYVQYFGPGTRLTVT.

V usage is TRBV20-1 and J usage is TRBJ1-2; D is unclear. There are 10 residues in the CDR3. In germline, CDR1 is DFQATT, CDR2 SNEGSKA (reference sequence). The CDR3 DNA follows: TGCAGCGTAGGGCAAAATGGCTACACCTTC. Protein product: CSVGQNGYTF.